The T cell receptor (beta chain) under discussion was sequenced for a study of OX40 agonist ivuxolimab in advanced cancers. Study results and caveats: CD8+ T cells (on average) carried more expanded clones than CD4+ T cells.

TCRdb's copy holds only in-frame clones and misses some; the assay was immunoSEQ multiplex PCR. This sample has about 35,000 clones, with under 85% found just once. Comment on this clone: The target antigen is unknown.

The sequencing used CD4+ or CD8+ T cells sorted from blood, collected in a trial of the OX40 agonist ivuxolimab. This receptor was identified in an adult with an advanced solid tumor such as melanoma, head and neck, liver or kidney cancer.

DNA of the CDR3: TGTGCCAGCAGTTACGGAGCGGTTCAAGAGACCCAGTACTTC. Translation: CASSYGAVQETQYF. V usage is TRBV6-6 and J usage is TRBJ2-5; maybe TRBD2 (5 bases). Per the germline V gene, CDR1 is MNHNY and CDR2 is SVGAGI (reference sequence). V was shortened by 2 bases and J by 2 bases, with 9 bases between the two germline ends. CDR3 size: 14 residues.